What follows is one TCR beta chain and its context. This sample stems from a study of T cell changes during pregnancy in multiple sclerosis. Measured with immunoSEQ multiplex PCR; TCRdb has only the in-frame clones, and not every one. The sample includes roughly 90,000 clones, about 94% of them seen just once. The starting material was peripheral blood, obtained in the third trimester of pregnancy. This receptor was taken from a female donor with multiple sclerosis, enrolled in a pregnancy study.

The DNA of the CDR3 is TGTGCCAGCAGCCAAGATCTGCGAATCCCGAACACCGGGGAGCTGTTTTTT. Its protein product is CASSQDLRIPNTGELFF. V and J are TRBV4-2 and TRBJ2-2; D is ambiguous. Per the germline V gene, CDR1 is LGHNA and CDR2 is YNFKEQ. The CDR3 length is 17 residues. The V and J ends lost 0 bases and 0 bases respectively, with 11 bases between them.